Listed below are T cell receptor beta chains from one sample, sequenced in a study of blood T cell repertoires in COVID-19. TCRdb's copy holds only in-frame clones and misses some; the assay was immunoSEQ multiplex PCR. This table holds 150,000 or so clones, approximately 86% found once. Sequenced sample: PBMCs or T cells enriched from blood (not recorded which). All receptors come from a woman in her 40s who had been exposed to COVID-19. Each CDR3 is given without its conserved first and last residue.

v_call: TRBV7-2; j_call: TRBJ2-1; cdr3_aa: ASSSGTSSYNEQF
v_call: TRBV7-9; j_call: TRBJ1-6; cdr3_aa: ASSPDHRVNSPLH
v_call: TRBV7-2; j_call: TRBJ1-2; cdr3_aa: ASSLATDISGQGYT
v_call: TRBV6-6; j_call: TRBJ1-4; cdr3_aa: ASSRGTGAKEKLF
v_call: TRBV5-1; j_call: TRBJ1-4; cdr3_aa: ASSLWGATNEKLF
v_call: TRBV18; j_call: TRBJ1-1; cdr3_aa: ASRTDMNTEAF
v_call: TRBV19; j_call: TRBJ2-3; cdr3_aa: ASSSTAGGDTQY
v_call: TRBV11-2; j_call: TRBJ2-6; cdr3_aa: ASSLVGGSGANVLT
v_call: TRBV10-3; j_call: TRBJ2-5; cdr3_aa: AISESSGLTIETQY
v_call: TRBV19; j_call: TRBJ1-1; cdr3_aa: ASSTRANTEAF
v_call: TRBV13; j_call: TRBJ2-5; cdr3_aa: ASSERTGGRETQY
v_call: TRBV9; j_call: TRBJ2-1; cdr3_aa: ASSALGGNEQF
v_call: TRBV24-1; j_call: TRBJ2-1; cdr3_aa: ATSDPSGAGSNEQF
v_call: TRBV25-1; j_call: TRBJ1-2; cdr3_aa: ASSEQGDYGYT
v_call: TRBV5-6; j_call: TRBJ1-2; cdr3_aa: ASSLGGNYGYT
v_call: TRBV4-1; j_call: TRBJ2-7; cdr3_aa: ASSQISGSADEQY
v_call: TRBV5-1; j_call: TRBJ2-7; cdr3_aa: ASSLEWGAGEQY
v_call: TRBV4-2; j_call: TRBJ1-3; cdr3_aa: ASSRGDPGNTIY
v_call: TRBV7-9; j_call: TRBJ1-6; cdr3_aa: ASSPDRLGSPLH
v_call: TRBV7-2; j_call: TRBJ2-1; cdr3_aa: ASSQAGFSSYNEQF
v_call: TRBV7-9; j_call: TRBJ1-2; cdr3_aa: ASSISGNYGYT
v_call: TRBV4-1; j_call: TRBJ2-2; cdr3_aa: ASSHRGQGANTGELF
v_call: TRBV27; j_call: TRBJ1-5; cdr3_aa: ATRGGGWNQPQH
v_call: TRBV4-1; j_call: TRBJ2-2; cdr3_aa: ASSPLTSGFLTGTGELF
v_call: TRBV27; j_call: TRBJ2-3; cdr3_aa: ASTLDRVRNTQY
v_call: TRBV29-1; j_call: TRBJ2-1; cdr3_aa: SVPWAARGEQF
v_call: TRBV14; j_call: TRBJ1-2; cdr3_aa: ASSQQRTGNYGYT
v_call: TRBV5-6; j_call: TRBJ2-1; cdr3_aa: ASSLILVFGGKRNEQF
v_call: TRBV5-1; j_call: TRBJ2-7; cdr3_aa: ASSLQRGGFGSYEQY
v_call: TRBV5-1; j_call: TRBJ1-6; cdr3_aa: ASSLGQAGSPLH
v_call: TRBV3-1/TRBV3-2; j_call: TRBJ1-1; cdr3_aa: ASSPRNTEAF
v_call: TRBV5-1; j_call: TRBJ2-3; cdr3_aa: ASTTRSSGGAVDTQY
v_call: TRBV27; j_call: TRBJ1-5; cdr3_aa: ASSPISPGPASNQPQH
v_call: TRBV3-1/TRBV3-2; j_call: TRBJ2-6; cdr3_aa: ASAGSGANVLT
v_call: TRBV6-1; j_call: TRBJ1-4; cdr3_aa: ASSELGQNNEKLF
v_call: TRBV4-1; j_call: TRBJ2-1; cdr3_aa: ASSQDPRNEQF
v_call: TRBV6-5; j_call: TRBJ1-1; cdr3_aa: ASRPGHPNTEAF
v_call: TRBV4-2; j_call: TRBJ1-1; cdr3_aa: ASSQDMNRKNTEAF
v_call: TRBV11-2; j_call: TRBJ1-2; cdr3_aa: ASSLQRTGANYGYT
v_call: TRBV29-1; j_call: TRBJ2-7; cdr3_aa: SVPGTDLYEQY
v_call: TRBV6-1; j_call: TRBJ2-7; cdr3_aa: ASSEFAQDYEQY
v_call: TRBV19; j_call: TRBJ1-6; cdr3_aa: ASSIKGDSPLH
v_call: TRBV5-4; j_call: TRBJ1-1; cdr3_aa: ASHGEVKMNTEAF
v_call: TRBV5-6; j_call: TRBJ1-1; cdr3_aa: ASSTGGLEGGEAF
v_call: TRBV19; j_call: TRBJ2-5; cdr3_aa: ASSIVTGWGKETQY
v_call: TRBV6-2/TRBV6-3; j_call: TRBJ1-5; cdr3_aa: ASSLGGAAQPQH
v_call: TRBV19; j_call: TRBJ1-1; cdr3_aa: ASSTRQGGAF
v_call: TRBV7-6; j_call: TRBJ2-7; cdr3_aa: ASSTSTGSYEQY
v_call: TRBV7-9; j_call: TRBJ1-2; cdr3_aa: ASSLGGDAANYGYT
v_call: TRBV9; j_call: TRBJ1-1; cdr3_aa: ASSVGDRVNTEAF
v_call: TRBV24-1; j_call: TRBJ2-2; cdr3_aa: ATSGADGTSRLAGELF
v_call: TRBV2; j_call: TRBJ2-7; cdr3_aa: ASSDSFYEQY
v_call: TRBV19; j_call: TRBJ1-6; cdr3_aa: ASSIRVGSYNSPLH